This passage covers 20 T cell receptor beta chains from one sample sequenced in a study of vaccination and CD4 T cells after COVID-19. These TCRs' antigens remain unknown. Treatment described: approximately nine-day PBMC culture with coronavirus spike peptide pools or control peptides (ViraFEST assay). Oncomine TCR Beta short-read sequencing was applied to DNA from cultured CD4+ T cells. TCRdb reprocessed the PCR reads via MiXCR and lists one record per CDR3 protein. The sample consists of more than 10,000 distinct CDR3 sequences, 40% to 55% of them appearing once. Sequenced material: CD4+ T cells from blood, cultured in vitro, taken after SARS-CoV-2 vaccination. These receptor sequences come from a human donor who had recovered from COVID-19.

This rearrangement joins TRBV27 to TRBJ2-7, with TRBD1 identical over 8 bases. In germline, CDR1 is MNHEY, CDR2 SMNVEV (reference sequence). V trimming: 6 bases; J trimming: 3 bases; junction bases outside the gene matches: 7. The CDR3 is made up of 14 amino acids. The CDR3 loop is CASSRRQGNYEQYF. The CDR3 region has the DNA TGTGCCAGCAGCCGCAGACAGGGGAACTACGAGCAGTACTTC.

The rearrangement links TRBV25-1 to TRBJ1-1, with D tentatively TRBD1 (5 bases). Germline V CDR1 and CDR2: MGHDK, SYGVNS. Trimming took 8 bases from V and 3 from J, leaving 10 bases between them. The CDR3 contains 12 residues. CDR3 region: CASGRDYTEAFF. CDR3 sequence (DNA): TGTGCCAGCGGCAGGGATTACACTGAAGCTTTCTTT.

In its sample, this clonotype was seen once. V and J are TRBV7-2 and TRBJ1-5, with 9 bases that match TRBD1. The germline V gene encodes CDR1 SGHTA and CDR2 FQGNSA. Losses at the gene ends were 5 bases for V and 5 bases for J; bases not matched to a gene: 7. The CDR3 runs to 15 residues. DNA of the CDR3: TGTGCCAGCAGCCCTGGACAGGGGAACCATCAGCCCCAGCATTTT. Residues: CASSPGQGNHQPQHF.

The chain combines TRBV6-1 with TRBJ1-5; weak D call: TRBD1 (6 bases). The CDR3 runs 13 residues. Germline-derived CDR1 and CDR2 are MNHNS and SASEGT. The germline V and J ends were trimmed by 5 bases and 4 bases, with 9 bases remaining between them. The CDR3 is CASSRTENQPQHF. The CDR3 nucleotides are TGTGCCAGCAGTCGGACAGAGAATCAGCCCCAGCATTTT.

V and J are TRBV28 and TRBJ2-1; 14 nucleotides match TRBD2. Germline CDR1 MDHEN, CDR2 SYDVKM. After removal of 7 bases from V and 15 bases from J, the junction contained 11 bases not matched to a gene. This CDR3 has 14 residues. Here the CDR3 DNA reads TGTGCCAGCACCACGGGACTAGCGGGAGCGGATGGGTTCTTC. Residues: CASTTGLAGADGFF.

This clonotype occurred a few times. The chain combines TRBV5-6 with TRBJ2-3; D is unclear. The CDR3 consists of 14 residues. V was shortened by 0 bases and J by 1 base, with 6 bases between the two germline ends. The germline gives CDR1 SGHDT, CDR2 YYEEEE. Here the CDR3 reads CASSLGWGTDTQYF. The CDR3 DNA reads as TGTGCCAGCAGCTTGGGATGGGGCACAGATACGCAGTATTTT.

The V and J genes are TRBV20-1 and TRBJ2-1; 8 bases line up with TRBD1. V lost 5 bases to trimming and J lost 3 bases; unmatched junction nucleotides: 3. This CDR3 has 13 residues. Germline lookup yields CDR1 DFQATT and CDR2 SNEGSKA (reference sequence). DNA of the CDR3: TGCAGTGCTGGACAGGGTAACTACAATGAGCAGTTCTTC. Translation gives CSAGQGNYNEQFF.

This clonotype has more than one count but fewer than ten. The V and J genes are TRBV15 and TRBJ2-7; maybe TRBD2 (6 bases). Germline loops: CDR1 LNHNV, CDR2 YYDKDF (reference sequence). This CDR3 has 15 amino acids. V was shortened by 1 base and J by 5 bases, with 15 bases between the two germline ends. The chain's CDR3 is CATSRAPVVADEQYF. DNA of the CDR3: TGTGCCACCAGCAGAGCGCCGGTGGTAGCGGACGAGCAGTACTTC.

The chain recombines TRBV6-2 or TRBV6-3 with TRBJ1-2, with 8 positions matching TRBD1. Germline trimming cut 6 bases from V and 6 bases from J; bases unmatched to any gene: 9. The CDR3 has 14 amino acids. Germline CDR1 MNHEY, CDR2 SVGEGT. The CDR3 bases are TGTGCCAGCAGAGAGCCGGGACAGGAGCATGGCTACACCTTC. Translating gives CASREPGQEHGYTF.

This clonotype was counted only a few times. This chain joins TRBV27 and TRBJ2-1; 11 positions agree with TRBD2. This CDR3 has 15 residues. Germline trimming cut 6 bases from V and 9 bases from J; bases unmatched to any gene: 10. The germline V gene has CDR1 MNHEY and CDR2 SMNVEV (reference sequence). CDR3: CASSGVAGGRGEQFF. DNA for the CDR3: TGTGCCAGCAGCGGCGTAGCGGGAGGGCGGGGTGAGCAGTTCTTC.

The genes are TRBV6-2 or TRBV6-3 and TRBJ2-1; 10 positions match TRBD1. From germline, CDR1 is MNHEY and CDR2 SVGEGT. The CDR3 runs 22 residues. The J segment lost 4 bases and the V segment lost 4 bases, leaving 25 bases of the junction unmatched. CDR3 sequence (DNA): TGTGCCAGCAGTTCCACCGGGACAGGGGCGTCCGGAGGGCCTGTTAATTACAATGAGCAGTTCTTC. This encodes CASSSTGTGASGGPVNYNEQFF.

The CDR3 DNA follows: TGCGCCAGCAGAGAGACAGGGGCCACAGATACGCAGTATTTT. Translating it yields CASRETGATDTQYF. This sequence joins TRBV5-1 and TRBJ2-3, with 8 bases identical to TRBD1. J gave up 2 bases and V 5 bases, and 4 bases lay outside the gene matches. CDR1 and CDR2 (germline): SGHRS, YFSETQ. CDR3 size: 14 residues.

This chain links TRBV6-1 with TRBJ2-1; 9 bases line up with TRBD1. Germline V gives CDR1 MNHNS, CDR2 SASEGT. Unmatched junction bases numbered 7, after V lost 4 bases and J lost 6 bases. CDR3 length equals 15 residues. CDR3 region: CASSGPGQGTNEQFF. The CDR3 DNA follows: TGTGCCAGCAGTGGCCCGGGACAGGGCACCAATGAGCAGTTCTTC.

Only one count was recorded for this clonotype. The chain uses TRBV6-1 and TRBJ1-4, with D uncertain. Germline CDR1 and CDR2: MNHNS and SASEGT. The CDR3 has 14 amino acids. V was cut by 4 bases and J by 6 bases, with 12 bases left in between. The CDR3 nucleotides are TGTGCCAGCAGTGGTTTGCTGGTTGATGAAAAACTGTTTTTT. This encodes CASSGLLVDEKLFF.

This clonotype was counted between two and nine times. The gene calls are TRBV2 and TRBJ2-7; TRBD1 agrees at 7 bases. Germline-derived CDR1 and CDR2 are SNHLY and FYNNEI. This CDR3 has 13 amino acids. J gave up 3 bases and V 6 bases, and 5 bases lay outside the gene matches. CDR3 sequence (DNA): TGTGCCAGCAGACAGGGGTTAATCTACGAGCAGTACTTC. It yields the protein CASRQGLIYEQYF.

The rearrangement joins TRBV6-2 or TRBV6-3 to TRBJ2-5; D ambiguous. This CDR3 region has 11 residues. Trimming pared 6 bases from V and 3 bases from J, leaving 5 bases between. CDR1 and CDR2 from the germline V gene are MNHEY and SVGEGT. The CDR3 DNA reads TGTGCCAGCAGCCGAGAAGAGACCCAGTACTTC. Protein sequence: CASSREETQYF.

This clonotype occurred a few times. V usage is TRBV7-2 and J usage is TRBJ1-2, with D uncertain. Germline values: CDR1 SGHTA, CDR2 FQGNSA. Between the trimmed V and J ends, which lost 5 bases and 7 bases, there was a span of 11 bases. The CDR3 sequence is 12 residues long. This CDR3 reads CASSREVGGYTF. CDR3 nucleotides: TGTGCCAGCAGCCGTGAGGTTGGTGGCTACACCTTC.

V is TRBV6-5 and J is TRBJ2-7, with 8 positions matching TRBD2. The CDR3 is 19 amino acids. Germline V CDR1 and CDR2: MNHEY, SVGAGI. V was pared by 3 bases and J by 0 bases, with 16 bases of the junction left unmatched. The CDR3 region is CASSYYAASGRGFSYEQYF. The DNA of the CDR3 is TGTGCCAGCAGTTATTATGCGGCTAGCGGGCGCGGATTCTCCTACGAGCAGTACTTC.

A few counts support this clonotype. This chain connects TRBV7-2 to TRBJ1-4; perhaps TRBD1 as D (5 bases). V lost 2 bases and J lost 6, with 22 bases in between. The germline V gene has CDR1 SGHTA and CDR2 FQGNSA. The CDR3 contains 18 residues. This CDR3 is CASSLRTLPASEHEKLFF. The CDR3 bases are TGTGCCAGCAGCTTAAGGACACTTCCGGCGTCCGAACATGAAAAACTGTTTTTT.

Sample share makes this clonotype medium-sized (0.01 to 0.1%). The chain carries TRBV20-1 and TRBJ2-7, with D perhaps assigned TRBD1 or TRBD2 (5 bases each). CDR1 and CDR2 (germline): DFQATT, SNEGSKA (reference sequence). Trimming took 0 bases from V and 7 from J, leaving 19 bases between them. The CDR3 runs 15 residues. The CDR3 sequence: CSARDISQGRGEQYF. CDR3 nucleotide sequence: TGCAGTGCTAGAGATATTAGCCAGGGTCGAGGGGAGCAGTACTTC.